The 9 T cell receptor beta chains below come from one sample, sequenced in a study of control samples from healthy donors and cancer patients. Measured with immunoSEQ multiplex PCR; TCRdb has only the in-frame clones, and not every one. The table records just over 150,000 clones, 94% of them present only once. Sequenced: blood. These receptors came from a woman between 35 and 50 years old in good health.

Worth noting for this clone: Germline and junction disagree at one end, which may indicate a read error. V and J are TRBV4-3 and TRBJ1-1; no reliable D call. Germline loops: CDR1 LGHNA, CDR2 YSLEER. The CDR3 loop spans 15 amino acids. The CDR3 DNA reads as TGCGCCAGCAGCCAAGGGGAGGAGATGAACACTGAAGTTTTCTTT. It encodes CASSQGEEMNTEVFF.

The chain recombines TRBV5-1 with TRBJ1-5; D is unclear. Trimming removed 0 bases at V and 0 bases at J, with 22 bases between. From germline, CDR1 is SGHRS and CDR2 YFSETQ. The CDR3 is made up of 20 amino acids. The CDR3 DNA reads as TGCGCCAGCAGCTTGGGGCCCTCATTTGGGAAGGGCTATAGCAATCAGCCCCAGCATTTT. It codes for CASSLGPSFGKGYSNQPQHF. The full variable domain, its missing parts supplied by reference TRBV5-1 and TRBJ1-5, is KAGVTQTPRYLIKTRGQQVTLSCSPISGHRSVSWYQQTPGQGLQFLFEYFSETQRNKGNFPGRFSGRQFSNSRSEMNVSTLELGDSALYLCASSLGPSFGKGYSNQPQHFGDGTRLSIL.

The chain employs TRBV18 and TRBJ1-2, with 9 bases matching TRBD1. Germline V gene sequence: CDR1 KGHSH, CDR2 LQKENI. The CDR3 length is 15 residues. V shed 2 bases and J 1 base; nucleotides not matched to a gene: 2. The CDR3 here is CASSPGTGINYGYTF. In DNA, the CDR3 is TGTGCCAGCTCACCAGGGACAGGGATTAACTATGGCTACACCTTC.

The chain joins TRBV7-2 to TRBJ2-7, with 8 nucleotides matching TRBD2. Germline V lookup: CDR1 SGHTA, CDR2 FQGNSA. The CDR3 totals 15 residues. The V and J ends lost 4 bases and 5 bases, in that order; junction bases with no gene match: 10. The DNA for the CDR3 is TGTGCCAGCAGCTCGGGGGGGGCGCTCTTAGACGAGCAGTACTTC. Its translation: CASSSGGALLDEQYF.

The rearrangement uses TRBV7-8 and TRBJ2-1; D perhaps matches TRBD2 (7 bases). V dropped 5 bases and J dropped 7 bases, with 18 bases sitting between them. Germline CDR1 is SGHVS and CDR2 is FQNEAQ. The CDR3 runs 15 residues. Here the CDR3 DNA reads TGTGCCAGCAGCCCATTTGGGGGAGGGGGGAATGAGCAGTTCTTC. Its translation is CASSPFGGGGNEQFF.

V and J are TRBV18 and TRBJ1-1; no definite D call. The CDR3 length is 14 residues. Trimming removed 2 bases from V and 1 base from J, with 8 bases in between. The V gene's germline CDR1 is KGHSH and CDR2 LQKENI. The CDR3 nucleotides are TGTGCCAGCTCACCAGGCCAGACGAACACTGAAGCTTTCTTT. Amino acids: CASSPGQTNTEAFF.

The genes are TRBV10-3 and TRBJ2-7, with 12 bases lining up with TRBD2. From germline, CDR1 is ENHRY and CDR2 SYGVKD. The CDR3 extends over 16 amino acids. Trimming cost V 0 bases and J 3 bases; bases outside gene matches: 3. CDR3 in DNA: TGTGCCATCAGTGAGTCGATGACTAGCGGGAGCTACGAGCAGTACTTC. This sequence encodes CAISESMTSGSYEQYF.

V usage is TRBV7-2 and J usage is TRBJ2-1, with a possible D match to TRBD2 (6 bases). Looked up from germline, CDR1 is SGHTA and CDR2 is FQGNSA. Trimming pared 1 base from V and 3 bases from J, leaving 13 bases between. CDR3 length equals 16 residues. As DNA, the CDR3 is TGTGCCAGCAGCTTAGGACGGACTACTATCTACAATGAGCAGTTCTTC. It translates to CASSLGRTTIYNEQFF. Combining the CDR3 with reference TRBV7-2 and TRBJ2-1 gives the whole variable domain GAGVSQSPSNKVTEKGKDVELRCDPISGHTALYWYRQSLGQGLEFLIYFQGNSAPDKSGLPSDRFSAERTGGSVSTLTIQRTQQEDSAVYLCASSLGRTTIYNEQFFGPGTRLTVL.

The chain is built from TRBV7-2 and TRBJ1-6; D uncertain. CDR3 length equals 13 residues. Germline V gives CDR1 SGHTA, CDR2 FQGNSA. V was clipped by 1 base and J by 13 bases, with 11 bases between them. CDR3 sequence reads: CASSLEAPRPLHF. The CDR3 coding sequence is TGTGCCAGCAGCTTAGAGGCACCCCGCCCCCTCCACTTT. Drawing the rest from reference TRBV7-2 and TRBJ1-6, the complete variable domain is GAGVSQSPSNKVTEKGKDVELRCDPISGHTALYWYRQSLGQGLEFLIYFQGNSAPDKSGLPSDRFSAERTGGSVSTLTIQRTQQEDSAVYLCASSLEAPRPLHFGNGTRLTVT.